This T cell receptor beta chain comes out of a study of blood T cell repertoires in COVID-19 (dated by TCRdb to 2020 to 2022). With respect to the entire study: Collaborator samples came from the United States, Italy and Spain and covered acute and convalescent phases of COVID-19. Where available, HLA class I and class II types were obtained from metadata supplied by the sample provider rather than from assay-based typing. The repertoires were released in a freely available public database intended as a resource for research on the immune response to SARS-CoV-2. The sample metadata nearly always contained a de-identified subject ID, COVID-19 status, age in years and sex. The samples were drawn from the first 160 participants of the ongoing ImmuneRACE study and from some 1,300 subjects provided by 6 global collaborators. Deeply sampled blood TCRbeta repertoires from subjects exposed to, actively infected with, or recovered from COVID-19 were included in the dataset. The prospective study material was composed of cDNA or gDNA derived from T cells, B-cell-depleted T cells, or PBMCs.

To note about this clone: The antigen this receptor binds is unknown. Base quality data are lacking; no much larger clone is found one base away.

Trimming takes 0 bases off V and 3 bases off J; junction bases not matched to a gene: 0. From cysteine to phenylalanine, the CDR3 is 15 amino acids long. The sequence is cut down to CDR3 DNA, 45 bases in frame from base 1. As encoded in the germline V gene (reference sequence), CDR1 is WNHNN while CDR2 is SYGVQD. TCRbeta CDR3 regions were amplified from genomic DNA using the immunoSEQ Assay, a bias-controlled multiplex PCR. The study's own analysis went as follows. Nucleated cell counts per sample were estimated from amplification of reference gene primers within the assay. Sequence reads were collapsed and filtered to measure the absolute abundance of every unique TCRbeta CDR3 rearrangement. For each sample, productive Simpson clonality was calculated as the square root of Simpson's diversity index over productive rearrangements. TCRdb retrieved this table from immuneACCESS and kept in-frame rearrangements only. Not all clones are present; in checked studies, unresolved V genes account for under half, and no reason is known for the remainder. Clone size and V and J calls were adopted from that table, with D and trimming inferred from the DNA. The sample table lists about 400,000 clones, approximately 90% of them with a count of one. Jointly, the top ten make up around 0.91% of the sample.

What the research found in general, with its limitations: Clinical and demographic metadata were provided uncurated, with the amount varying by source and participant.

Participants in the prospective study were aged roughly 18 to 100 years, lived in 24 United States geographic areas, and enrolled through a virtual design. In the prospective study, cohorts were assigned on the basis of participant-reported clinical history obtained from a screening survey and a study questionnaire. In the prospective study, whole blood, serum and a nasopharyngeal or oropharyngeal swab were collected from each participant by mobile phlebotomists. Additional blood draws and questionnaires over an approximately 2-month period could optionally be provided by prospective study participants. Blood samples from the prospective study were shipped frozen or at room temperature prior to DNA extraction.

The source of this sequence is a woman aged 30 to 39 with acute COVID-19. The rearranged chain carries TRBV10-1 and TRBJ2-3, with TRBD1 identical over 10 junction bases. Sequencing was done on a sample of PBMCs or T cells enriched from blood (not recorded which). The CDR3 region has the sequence CASSESGQGTDTQYF. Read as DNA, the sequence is TGCGCCAGCAGTGAGTCGGGACAGGGGACAGATACGCAGTATTTT.